The 9 T cell receptor beta chains given below trace back to one sample, sequenced in a study of tissue T cells after allogeneic stem cell transplantation. The method was immunoSEQ multiplex PCR; TCRdb's version includes in-frame clones alone and lacks a portion of them. This table has 40,000 to 60,000 clones, 73% appearing once. Material: sorted cells pooled from one or two spleens. The receptor set was obtained from a pool of C57BL/6 mice in good health.

As to this clone: Mouse names are used for the genes. The read terminates 1 residue before the CDR3 end, so the remaining end is supplied by the germline J gene. The chain links TRBV3 to TRBJ2-3; 10 bases are a match to TRBD2. This CDR3 is 16 amino acids long. V was clipped by 1 base and J by 2 bases; unmatched bases: 3. CDR1 is SNHLY and CDR2 is FYNGKV in the germline V gene (reference sequence). Incomplete CDR3 DNA: TGTGCCAGCAGCTTAGGTCTGGGGGGGCTTGCAGAAACGCTGTAT. Translated, it gives CASSLGLGGLAETLY. The whole CDR3 sequence is CASSLGLGGLAETLYF.

This clone was picked up a small number of times. Germline and genes: mouse. The read is 1 residue too short to cover the CDR3 end, so that end is filled in from the germline J gene. The J gene is TRBJ2-7, the V gene TRBV12-1, with TRBD1 matching 9 bases. The germline V gene encodes CDR1 SGHSN and CDR2 HYEKVE. CDR3 length: 13 residues. V dropped 6 bases and J dropped 6; count of bases not matched to a gene: 8. The CDR3 protein is CASARRTGVEQYF. The covered CDR3 bases are TGTGCCAGCGCCCGCCGGACAGGGGTTGAACAGTAC.

On this clone itself: The genes are named according to mouse. The DNA ends 1 residue before the CDR3 does, and the rest of the CDR3 is filled in from the germline J gene. The chain uses TRBV1 and TRBJ2-5, with TRBD2 matching 12 bases. V shed 0 bases and J 7 bases; nucleotides not matched to a gene: 5. Germline V gene sequence: CDR1 NSQYPW, CDR2 LRSPGD (reference sequence). The CDR3 consists of 16 residues. The covered CDR3 bases are TGCACCTGCAGTGCAGATAAGACTGGGGGGGCCTACACCCAGTAC. Encoded protein: CTCSADKTGGAYTQY. The entire CDR3 sequence reads CTCSADKTGGAYTQYF.

As concerns this clone: Genes and germline come from the mouse. Read sequence stops 1 residue before the CDR3 end, and the germline J gene provides the missing end. This chain uses TRBV15 with TRBJ1-1, with D unresolved. With 3 bases removed from V and 0 bases from J, the gap between germline ends came to 5 bases. In germline, CDR1 is SGHND, CDR2 FRSKSL. The CDR3 has 13 amino acids. This chain's CDR3 is CASSLTTNTEVFF. The part of the CDR3 DNA that was read is TGTGCCAGCAGTTTGACAACAAACACAGAAGTCTTC.

For this clone: The genes are named according to mouse. The chain's CDR3 is CASRGQGAAAEQFF. The covered CDR3 bases are TGTGCCAGCAGAGGACAGGGGGCGGCTGCTGAGCAGTTC. The chain is built from TRBV15 and TRBJ2-1; 11 nucleotides match TRBD1. The read falls 1 residue short of the CDR3 end, and the missing part is taken from the germline J gene. The V gene's germline CDR1 is SGHND and CDR2 FRSKSL. The CDR3 extends over 14 amino acids. The J segment lost 6 bases and the V segment lost 6 bases, leaving 4 bases of the junction unmatched.

Concerning this clone: The gene symbols are mouse symbols. The read terminates 1 residue ahead of where the CDR3 ends, so the germline J gene completes it. Within the sample, other DNA sequences also encode this same CDR3. This rearrangement joins TRBV1 to TRBJ1-5; 7 nucleotides align to TRBD1. J was trimmed by 1 base and V by 3 bases; bases with no gene match: 3. The CDR3 has 15 amino acids. The germline CDR1 and CDR2 sequences are NSQYPW and LRSPGD (reference sequence). The CDR3 region is CTCSARDRNNQAPLF. The part of the CDR3 DNA that was read is TGCACCTGCAGTGCCCGGGACAGAAACAACCAGGCTCCGCTT.

Details on this clone: Mouse germline and gene names are used. The CDR3 extends 1 residue past the end of the read, so its final part is completed from the germline J gene. The chain recombines TRBV12-1 with TRBJ2-7, with TRBD2 matching over 11 bases. This CDR3 region has 13 residues. J lost 6 bases, V lost 2 bases, and 2 bases had no gene match. Germline V gives CDR1 SGHSN, CDR2 HYEKVE. The DNA read from the CDR3 is TGTGCCAGCTCTCACTGGGGGGGCGCTGAACAGTAC. Its protein product is CASSHWGGAEQY. The full CDR3 protein is CASSHWGGAEQYF.

Of note for this clone: The gene symbols are mouse symbols. The read gets to within 1 residue of the CDR3 end, and the germline J gene fills in the rest. The rearrangement joins TRBV2 to TRBJ1-6; D is possibly TRBD1 (6 bases). TRBJ1-6 is an ORF, and what it does is uncertain. CDR1 and CDR2 (germline): LGHNA, YSYQKL. The CDR3 is 15 amino acids. V dropped 0 bases and J dropped 6 bases, with 9 bases sitting between them. The CDR3 bases that were read are TGTGCCAGCAGCCAAGATCCAGGGGTTAATTCGCCCCTCTAC. Amino acids: CASSQDPGVNSPLY. The full CDR3 is CASSQDPGVNSPLYF.

This clone appeared a few times. Each gene name is a mouse one. The read ends 1 residue shy of where the CDR3 ends; the end is completed using the germline J gene. The V gene is TRBV13-2, the J gene TRBJ2-7, with D perhaps matching TRBD1 or TRBD2 (5 bases each). V was trimmed by 0 bases and J by 0 bases, leaving 7 bases between them. The CDR3 totals 14 residues. CDR1 NNHNN and CDR2 SYGAGS come from the germline V gene (reference sequence). The sequenced CDR3 bases are TGTGCCAGCGGTGATGGGGGCTACTCCTATGAACAGTAC. This translates into CASGDGGYSYEQY. The complete CDR3 protein is CASGDGGYSYEQYF.